The entry below gives a single TCR beta chain sequence along with its context. Its target is not known. V lost 1 base and J lost 4; bases outside the gene matches: 7. The germline V gene encodes CDR1 SGHVS and CDR2 FQNEAQ. The CDR3 consists of 16 residues. TCRdb keeps only in-frame clones here, not all; method: immunoSEQ multiplex PCR. The table shows 1,500 to 2,000 clones, with about 84% occurring only once. This record comes from a study of graft-versus-host responses after intestinal transplantation. Study-wide results and limits: Subjects displaying graft-donor T cell macrochimerism possessed elevated graft-versus-host to host-versus-graft clonal ratios inside allografts.

Processed graft tissue released its intraepithelial and lamina propria lymphocytes. Sample: ileum tissue, taken 12 days after intestinal transplant. The source is a human patient who received an intestinal transplant, so some T cells may come from the graft donor. This chain connects TRBV7-8 to TRBJ2-7; TRBD2 matches at 10 bases. The CDR3 region is CASSLELAGVAYEQYF. The CDR3, as DNA: TGTGCCAGCAGCTTAGAGCTAGCGGGAGTTGCGTACGAGCAGTACTTC.